A few counts support the clone carrying this T cell receptor beta chain. Its antigen is still unknown. These data belong to a study of tumor-infiltrating lymphocytes in localized non-small cell lung cancer. Study-wide findings and caveats: No T-cell fraction difference was seen between IM1 and IM2 tumors. No link was found between tumor T-cell fraction and recurrence-free survival.

The repertoire was sequenced with immunoSEQ multiplex PCR; TCRdb's copy has only in-frame clones and lacks some. The sample lists 10,000 to 15,000 clones, about 66% occurring once. Sequencing was performed on lung tumor tissue. This clonotype was sampled from a human donor with non-small cell lung cancer.

CDR3 protein: CASRPGSTGQYF. CDR3 nucleotide sequence: TGTGCCAGCCGGCCGGGCTCCACAGGGCAGTACTTC. V usage is TRBV2 and J usage is TRBJ2-7; D perhaps matches TRBD1 (5 bases). This CDR3 is built from 12 residues. Germline V gene sequence: CDR1 SNHLY, CDR2 FYNNEI. Trimming stripped 8 bases from V and 9 bases from J, with 17 bases between.